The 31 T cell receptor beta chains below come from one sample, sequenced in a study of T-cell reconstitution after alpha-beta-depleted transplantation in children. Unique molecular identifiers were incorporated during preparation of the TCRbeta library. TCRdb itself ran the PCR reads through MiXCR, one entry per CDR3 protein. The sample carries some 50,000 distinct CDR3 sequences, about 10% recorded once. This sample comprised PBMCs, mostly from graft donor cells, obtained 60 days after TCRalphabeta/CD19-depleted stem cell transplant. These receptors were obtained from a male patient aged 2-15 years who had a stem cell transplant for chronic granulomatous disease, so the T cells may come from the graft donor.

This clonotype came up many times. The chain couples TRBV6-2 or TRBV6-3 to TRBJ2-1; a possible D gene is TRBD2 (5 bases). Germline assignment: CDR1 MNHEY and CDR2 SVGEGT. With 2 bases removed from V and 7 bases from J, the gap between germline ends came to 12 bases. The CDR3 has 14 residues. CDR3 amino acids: CASSYPLTRNEQFF. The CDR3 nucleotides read TGTGCCAGCAGTTACCCTCTCACTAGAAATGAGCAGTTCTTC.

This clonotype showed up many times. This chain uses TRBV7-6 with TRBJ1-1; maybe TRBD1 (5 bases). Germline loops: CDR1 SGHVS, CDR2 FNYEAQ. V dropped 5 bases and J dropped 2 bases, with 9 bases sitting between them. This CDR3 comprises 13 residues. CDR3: CASSPGTNTEAFF. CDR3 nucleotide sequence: TGTGCCAGCAGCCCAGGGACTAACACTGAAGCTTTCTTT.

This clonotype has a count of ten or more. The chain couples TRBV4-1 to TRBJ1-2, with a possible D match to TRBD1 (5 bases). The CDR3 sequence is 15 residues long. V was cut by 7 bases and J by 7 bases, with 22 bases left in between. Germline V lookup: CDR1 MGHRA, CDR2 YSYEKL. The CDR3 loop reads CASTPDRGRASGYTF. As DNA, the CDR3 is TGCGCCAGCACCCCAGACCGGGGCCGGGCGAGTGGCTACACCTTC.

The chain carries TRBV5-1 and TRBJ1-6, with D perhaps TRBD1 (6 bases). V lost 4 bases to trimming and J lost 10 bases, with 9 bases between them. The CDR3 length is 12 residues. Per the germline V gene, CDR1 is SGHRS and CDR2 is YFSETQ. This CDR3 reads CASSPQGSPLHF. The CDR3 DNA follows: TGCGCCAGCAGCCCGCAGGGGTCACCCCTCCACTTT.

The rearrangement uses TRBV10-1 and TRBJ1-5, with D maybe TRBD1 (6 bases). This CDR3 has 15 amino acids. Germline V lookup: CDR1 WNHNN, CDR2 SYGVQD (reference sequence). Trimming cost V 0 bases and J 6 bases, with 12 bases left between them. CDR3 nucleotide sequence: TGCGCCAGCAGTGAGTCGTCAGGGGCCAGTCAGCCCCAGCATTTT. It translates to CASSESSGASQPQHF.

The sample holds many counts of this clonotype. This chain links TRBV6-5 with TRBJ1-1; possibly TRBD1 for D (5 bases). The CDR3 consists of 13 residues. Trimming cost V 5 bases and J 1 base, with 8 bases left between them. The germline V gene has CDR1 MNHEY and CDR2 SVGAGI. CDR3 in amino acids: CASSNGQNTEAFF. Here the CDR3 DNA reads TGTGCCAGCAGTAACGGACAGAACACTGAAGCTTTCTTT.

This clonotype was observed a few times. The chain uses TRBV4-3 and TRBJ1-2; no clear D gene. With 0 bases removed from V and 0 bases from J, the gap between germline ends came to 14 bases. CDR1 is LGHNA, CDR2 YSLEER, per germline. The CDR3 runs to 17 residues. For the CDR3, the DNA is TGCGCCAGCAGCCAAGAGCCACAGACCATTTCTAACTATGGCTACACCTTC. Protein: CASSQEPQTISNYGYTF.

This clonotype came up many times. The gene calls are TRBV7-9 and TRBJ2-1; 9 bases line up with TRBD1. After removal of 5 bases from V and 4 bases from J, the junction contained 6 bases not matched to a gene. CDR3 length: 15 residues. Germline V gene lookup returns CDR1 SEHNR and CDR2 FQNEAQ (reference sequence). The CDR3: CASSVGTGRYNEQFF. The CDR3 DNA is TGTGCCAGCAGCGTCGGGACAGGGCGGTACAATGAGCAGTTCTTC. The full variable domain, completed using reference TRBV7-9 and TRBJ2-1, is DTGVSQNPRHKITKRGQNVTFRCDPISEHNRLYWYRQTLGQGPEFLTYFQNEAQLEKSRLLSDRFSAERPKGSFSTLEIQRTEQGDSAMYLCASSVGTGRYNEQFFGPGTRLTVL.

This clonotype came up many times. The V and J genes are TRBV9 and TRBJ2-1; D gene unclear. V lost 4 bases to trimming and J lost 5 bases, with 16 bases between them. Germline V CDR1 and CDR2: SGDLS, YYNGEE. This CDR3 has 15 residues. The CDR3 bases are TGTGCCAGCAGCACCTCACCCAGGTCTAACAATGAGCAGTTCTTC. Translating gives CASSTSPRSNNEQFF.

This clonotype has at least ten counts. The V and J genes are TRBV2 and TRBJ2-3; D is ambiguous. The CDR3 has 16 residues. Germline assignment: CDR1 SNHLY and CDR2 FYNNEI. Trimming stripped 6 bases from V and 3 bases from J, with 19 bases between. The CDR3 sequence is CASSADLGSVTDTQYF. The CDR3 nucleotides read TGTGCCAGCAGCGCCGACCTGGGAAGTGTGACAGATACGCAGTATTTT. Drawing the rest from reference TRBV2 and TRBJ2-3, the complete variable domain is EPEVTQTPSHQVTQMGQEVILRCVPISNHLYFYWYRQILGQKVEFLVSFYNNEISEKSEIFDDQFSVERPDGSNFTLKIRSTKLEDSAMYFCASSADLGSVTDTQYFGPGTRLTVL.

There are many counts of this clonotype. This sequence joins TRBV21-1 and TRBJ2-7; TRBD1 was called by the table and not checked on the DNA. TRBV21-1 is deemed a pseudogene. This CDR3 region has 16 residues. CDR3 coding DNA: TGTGCCAGCAGCAAAGCTAGGACACGAAGGGCCTACGAGCAGTACTTC. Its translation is CASSKARTRRAYEQYF.

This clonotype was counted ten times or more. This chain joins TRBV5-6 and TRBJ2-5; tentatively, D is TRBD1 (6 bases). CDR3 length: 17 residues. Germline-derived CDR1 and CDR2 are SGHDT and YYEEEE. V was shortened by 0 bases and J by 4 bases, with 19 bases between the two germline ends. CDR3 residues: CASSLVGGPKDRETQYF. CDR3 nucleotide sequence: TGTGCCAGCAGCTTGGTAGGAGGCCCTAAGGACAGAGAGACCCAGTACTTC.

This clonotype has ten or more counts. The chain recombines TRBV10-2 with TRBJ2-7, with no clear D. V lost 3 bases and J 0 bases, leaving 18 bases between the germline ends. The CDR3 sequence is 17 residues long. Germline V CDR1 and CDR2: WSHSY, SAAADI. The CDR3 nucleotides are TGCGCCAGCAGTGATAGTCTCGGTGGTTACAGCTCCTACGAGCAGTACTTC. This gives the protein CASSDSLGGYSSYEQYF.

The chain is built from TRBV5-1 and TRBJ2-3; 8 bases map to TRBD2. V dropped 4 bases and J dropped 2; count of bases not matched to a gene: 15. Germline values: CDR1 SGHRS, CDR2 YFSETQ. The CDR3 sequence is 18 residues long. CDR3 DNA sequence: TGCGCCAGCAGCCACCTGGTTAGCGGGATTGGTTCCACAGATACGCAGTATTTT. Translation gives CASSHLVSGIGSTDTQYF.

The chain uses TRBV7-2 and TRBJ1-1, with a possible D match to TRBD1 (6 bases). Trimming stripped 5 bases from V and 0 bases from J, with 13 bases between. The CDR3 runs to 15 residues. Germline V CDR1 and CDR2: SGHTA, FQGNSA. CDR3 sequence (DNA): TGTGCCAGCAGCAAACAGGGTAGTATGAACACTGAAGCTTTCTTT. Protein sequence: CASSKQGSMNTEAFF.

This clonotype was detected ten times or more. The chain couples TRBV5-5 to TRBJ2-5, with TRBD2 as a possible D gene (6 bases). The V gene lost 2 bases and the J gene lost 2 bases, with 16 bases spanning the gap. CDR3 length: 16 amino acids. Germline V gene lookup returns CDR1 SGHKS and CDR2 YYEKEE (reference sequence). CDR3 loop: CASSFLGGNPQETQYF. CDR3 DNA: TGTGCCAGCAGCTTTCTTGGAGGGAACCCTCAAGAGACCCAGTACTTC.

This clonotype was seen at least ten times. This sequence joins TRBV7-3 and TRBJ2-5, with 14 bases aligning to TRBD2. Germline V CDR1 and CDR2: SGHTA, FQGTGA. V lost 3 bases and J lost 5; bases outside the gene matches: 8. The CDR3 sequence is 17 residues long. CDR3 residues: CASSLGTSGSKGETQYF. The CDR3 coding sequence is TGTGCCAGCAGCTTGGGGACTAGCGGGAGTAAAGGGGAGACCCAGTACTTC.

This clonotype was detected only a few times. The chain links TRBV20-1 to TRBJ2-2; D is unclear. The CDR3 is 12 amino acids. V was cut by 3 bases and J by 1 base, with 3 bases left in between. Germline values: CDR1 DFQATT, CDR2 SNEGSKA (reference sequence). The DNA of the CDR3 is TGCAGTGCTAGCGTGAACACCGGGGAGCTGTTTTTT. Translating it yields CSASVNTGELFF.

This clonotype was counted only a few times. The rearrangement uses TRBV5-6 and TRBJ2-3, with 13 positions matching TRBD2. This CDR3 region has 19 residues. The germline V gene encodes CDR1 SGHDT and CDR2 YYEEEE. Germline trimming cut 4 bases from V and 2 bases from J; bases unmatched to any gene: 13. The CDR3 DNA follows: TGTGCCAGCAGCCCCACCGGGACTAGCGGGATTAGGCTCACAGATACGCAGTATTTT. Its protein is CASSPTGTSGIRLTDTQYF.

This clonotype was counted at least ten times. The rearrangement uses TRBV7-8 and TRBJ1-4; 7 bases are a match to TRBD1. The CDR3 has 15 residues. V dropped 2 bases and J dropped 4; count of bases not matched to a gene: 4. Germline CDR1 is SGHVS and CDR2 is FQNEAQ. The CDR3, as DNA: TGTGCCAGCAGCTTATGGGGACAGTTTAATGAAAAACTGTTTTTT. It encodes CASSLWGQFNEKLFF.

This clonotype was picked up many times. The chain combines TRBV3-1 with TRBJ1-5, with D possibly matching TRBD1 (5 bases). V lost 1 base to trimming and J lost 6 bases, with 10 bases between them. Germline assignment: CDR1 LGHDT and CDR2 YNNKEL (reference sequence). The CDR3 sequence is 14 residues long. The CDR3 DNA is TGTGCCAGCAGCCAAGCGAGGGGTTCTCAGCCCCAGCATTTT. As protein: CASSQARGSQPQHF.

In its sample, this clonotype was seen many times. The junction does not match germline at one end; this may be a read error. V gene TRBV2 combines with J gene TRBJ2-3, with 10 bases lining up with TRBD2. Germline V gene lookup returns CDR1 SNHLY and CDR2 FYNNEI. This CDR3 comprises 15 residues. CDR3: CASRGSGRSKDTQYF. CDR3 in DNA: TGTGCCAGCAGAGGTAGCGGGAGGAGCAAAGATACGCAGTATTTT.

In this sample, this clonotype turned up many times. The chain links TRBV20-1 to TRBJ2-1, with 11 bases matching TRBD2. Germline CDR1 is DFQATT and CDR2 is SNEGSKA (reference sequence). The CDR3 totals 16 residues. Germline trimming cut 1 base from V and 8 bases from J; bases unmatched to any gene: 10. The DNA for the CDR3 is TGCAGTGCTAGAGGTTTGACTAGCGGGAATTACGATGAGCAGTTCTTC. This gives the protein CSARGLTSGNYDEQFF.

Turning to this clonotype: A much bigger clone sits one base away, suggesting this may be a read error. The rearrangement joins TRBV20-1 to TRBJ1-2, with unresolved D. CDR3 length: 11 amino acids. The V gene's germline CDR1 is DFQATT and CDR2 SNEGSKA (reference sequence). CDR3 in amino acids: CSSPLEAGSTF. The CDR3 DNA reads TGCAGTAGCCCTCTAGAGGCCGGCTCCACCTTC.

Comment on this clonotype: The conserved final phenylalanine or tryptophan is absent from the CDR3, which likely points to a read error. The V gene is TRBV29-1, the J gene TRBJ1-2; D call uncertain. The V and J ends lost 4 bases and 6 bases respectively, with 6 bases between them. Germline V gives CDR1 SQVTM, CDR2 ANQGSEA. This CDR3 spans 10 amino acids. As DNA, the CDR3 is TGCAGCGTTGGGGCGGATGGCTACACCTTA. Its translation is CSVGADGYTL.

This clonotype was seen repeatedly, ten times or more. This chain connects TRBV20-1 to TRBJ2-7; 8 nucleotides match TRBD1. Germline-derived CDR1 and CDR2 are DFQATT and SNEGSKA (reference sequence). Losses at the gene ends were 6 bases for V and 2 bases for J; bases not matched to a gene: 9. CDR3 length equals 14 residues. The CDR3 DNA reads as TGCAGTGCCGTCCGGGACAGGCCGCCCTACGAGCAGTACTTC. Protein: CSAVRDRPPYEQYF.

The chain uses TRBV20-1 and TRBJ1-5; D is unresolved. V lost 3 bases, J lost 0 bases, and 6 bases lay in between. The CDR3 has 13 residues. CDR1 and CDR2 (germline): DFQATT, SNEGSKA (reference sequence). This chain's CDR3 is CSASPDSNQPQHF. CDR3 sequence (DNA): TGCAGTGCTAGTCCAGATAGCAATCAGCCCCAGCATTTT.

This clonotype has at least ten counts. CDR3: CASSPSGRIRGEQFF. Here the CDR3 DNA reads TGTGCCAGCAGTCCGAGCGGGAGAATCCGCGGTGAGCAGTTCTTC. V and J are TRBV12-3 or TRBV12-4 and TRBJ2-1, with TRBD2 identical over 8 bases. J lost 9 bases, V lost 5 bases, and 12 bases had no gene match. CDR3 length: 15 residues.

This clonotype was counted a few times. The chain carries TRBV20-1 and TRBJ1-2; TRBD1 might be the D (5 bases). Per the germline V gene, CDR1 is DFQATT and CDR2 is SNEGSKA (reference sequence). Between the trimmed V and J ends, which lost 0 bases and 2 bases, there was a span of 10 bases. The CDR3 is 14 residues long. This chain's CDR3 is CSARDSRTNYGYTF. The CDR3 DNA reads TGCAGTGCTAGAGATTCGCGGACAAACTATGGCTACACCTTC.

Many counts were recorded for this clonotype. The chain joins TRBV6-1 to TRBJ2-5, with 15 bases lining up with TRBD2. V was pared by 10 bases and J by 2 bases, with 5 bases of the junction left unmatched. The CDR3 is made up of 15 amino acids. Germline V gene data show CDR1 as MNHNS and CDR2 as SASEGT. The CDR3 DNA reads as TGTGCCACACAGGGACTAGCGGGAGGTCAAGAGACCCAGTACTTC. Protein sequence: CATQGLAGGQETQYF.

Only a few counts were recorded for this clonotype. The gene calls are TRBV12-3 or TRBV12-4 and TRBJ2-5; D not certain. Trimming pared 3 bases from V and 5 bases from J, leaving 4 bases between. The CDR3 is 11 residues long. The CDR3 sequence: CASSFMETQYF. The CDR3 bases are TGTGCCAGCAGTTTTATGGAGACCCAGTACTTC.